This TCR delta chain was sequenced for a study of Vδ1+ human thymocytes. Study-level points and caveats: Highly polyclonal TRG and TRD repertoires with Gaussian CDR3 length distributions appeared in thymus.

This clone was seen repeatedly, ten times or more. Its antigen remains unknown. This CDR3 has 19 residues. With 2 bases clipped from V and 7 bases from J, the junction kept 18 bases outside the gene matches. CDR1 GEAIGNYY and CDR2 EKD come from the germline V gene. Sequences come from RNA converted to cDNA by reverse transcription. The CDR3 regions were amplified by multiplex PCR from V-gene primers to a constant-region primer. TCRdb used CATT to re-call clones from the multiplex PCR reads. The data show about 53,000 delta-chain clones, about 15% seen once. The chain couples TRDV2 to TRDJ1; 13 bases are a match to TRDD3. Sequenced: Vdelta1+ gamma-delta thymocytes from the thymus. Subset: FACS-sorted CD3+ TCRalphabeta- TCRVdelta1+ TCRVdelta2- thymocytes. This TCR was recovered from a girl under two years old who had congenital heart surgery. The CDR3 loop reads CACDSDLYWGIRGMGKLIF. The CDR3 DNA follows: TGTGCCTGTGACAGTGATTTGTACTGGGGGATACGCGGGATGGGTAAACTCATCTTT.